This TCR beta chain is from a study of blood T cells in healthy people across ages. The ends were cut back, 1 base at V and 4 bases at J, with 10 bases in the middle. From germline, CDR1 is SGHDN and CDR2 FVKESK. The CDR3 runs 14 residues. The authors ran a second PCR of about 7 to 11 cycles using a sample-barcoded 5' primer and a J-beta primer mix. Each CDR3 protein gets one entry after TCRdb re-called the 5' RACE reads with MiXCR. The repertoire has about a million distinct CDR3 sequences, under 40% of them found once; the top ten carry approximately 14%. This clonotype was observed a handful of times. Its target is unknown. Broader study findings: More naive CD4+ cells and higher diversity marked long-lived donors relative to aged donors.

Sequenced sample: blood. This chain joins TRBV14 and TRBJ1-2, with D unclear. The sequence derives from a young man in good health. Here the CDR3 DNA reads TGTGCCAGCAGCCAAGGTCCGGCGGGCTATGGCTACACCTTC. Translating gives CASSQGPAGYGYTF. The variable domain in full, with the rest retrieved from reference TRBV14 and TRBJ1-2, is EAGVTQFPSHSVIEKGQTVTLRCDPISGHDNLYWYRRVMGKEIKFLLHFVKESKQDESGMPNNRFLAERTGGTYSTLKVQPAELEDSGVYFCASSQGPAGYGYTFGSGTRLTVV.